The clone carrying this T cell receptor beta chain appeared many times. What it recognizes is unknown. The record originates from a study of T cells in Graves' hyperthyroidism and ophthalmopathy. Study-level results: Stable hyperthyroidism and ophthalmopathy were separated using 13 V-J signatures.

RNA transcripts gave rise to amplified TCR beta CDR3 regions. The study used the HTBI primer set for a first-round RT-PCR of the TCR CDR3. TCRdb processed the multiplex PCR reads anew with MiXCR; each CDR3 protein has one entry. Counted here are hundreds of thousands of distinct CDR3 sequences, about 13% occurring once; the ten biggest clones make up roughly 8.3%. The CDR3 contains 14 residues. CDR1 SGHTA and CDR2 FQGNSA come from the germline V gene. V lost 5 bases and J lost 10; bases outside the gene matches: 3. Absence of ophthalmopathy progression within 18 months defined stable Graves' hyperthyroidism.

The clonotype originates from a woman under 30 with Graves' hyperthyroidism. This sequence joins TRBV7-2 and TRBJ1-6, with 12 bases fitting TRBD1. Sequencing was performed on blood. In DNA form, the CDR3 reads TGTGCCAGCAGCCACGGGACAGGGGGCTCACCCCTCCACTTT. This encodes CASSHGTGGSPLHF. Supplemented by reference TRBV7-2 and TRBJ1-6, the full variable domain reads GAGVSQSPSNKVTEKGKDVELRCDPISGHTALYWYRQSLGQGLEFLIYFQGNSAPDKSGLPSDRFSAERTGGSVSTLTIQRTQQEDSAVYLCASSHGTGGSPLHFGNGTRLTVT.